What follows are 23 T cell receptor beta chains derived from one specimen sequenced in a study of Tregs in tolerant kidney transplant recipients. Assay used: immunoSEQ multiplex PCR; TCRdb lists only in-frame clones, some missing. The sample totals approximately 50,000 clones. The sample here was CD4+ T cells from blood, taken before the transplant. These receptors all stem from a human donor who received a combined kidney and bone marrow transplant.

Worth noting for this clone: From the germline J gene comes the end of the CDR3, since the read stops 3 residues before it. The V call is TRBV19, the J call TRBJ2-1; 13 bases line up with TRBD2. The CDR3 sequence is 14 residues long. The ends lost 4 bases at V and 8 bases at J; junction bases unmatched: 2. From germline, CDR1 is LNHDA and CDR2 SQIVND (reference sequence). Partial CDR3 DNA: TGTGCCAGTAGTAGGACTAGCGGGAGAGATGAG. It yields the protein CASSRTSGRDE. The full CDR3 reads CASSRTSGRDEQFF.

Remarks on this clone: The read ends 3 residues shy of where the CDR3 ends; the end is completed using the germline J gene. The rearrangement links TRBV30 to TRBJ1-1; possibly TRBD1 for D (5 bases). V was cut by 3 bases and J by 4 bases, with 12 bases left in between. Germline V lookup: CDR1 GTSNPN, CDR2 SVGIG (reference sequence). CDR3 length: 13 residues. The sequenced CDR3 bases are TGTGCCTGGAGCGCAGGGTCTACCACTGAA. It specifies CAWSAGSTTE. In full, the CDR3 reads CAWSAGSTTEAFF. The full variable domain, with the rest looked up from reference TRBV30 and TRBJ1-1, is SQTIHQWPATLVQPVGSPLSLECTVEGTSNPNLYWYRQAAGRGLQLLFYSVGIGQISSEVPQNLSASRPQDRQFILSSKKLLLSDSGFYLCAWSAGSTTEAFFGQGTRLTVV.

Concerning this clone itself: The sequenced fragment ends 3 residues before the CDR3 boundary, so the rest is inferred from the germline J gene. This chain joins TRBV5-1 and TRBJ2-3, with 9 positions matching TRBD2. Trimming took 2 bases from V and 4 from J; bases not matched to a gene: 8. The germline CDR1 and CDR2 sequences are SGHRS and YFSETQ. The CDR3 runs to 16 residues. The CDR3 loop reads CASSFNPSGAADTQYF. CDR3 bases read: TGCGCCAGCAGCTTTAATCCTAGCGGGGCAGCAGATACG. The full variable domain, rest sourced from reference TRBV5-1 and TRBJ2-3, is KAGVTQTPRYLIKTRGQQVTLSCSPISGHRSVSWYQQTPGQGLQFLFEYFSETQRNKGNFPGRFSGRQFSNSRSEMNVSTLELGDSALYLCASSFNPSGAADTQYFGPGTRLTVL.

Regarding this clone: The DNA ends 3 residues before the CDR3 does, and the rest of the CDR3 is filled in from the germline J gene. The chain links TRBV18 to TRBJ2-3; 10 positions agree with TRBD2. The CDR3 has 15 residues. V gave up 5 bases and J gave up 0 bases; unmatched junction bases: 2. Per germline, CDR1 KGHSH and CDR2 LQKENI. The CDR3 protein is CASSILAGSTDTQYF. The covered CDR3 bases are TGTGCCAGCTCAATACTAGCGGGGAGCACAGATACG.

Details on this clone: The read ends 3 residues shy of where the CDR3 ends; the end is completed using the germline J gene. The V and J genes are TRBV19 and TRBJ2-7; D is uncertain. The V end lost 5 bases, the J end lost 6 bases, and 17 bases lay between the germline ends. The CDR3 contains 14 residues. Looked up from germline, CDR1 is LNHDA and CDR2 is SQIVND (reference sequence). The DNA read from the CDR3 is TGTGCCAGTAGTCACTCCCTAAAAGGGTCCGAG. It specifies CASSHSLKGSE. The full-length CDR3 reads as CASSHSLKGSEQYF.

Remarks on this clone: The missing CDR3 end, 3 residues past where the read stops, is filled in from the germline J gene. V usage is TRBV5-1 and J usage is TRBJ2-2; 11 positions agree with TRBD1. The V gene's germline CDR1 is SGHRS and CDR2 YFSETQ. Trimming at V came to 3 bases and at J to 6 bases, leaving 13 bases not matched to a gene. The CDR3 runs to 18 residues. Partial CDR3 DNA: TGCGCCAGCAGCTCGAGGTGGACAGGGGGCCTGATCGCCGGGGAG. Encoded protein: CASSSRWTGGLIAGE. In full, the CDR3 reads CASSSRWTGGLIAGELFF.

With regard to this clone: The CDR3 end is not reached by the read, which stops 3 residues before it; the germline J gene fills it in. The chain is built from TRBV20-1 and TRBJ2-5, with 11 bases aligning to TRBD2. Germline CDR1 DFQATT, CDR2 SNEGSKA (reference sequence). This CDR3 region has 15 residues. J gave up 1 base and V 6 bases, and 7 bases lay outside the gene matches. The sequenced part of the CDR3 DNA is TGCAGTGCCATCCCCGGACTAGCGGGCCAAGAGACC. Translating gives CSAIPGLAGQET. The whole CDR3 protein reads CSAIPGLAGQETQYF.

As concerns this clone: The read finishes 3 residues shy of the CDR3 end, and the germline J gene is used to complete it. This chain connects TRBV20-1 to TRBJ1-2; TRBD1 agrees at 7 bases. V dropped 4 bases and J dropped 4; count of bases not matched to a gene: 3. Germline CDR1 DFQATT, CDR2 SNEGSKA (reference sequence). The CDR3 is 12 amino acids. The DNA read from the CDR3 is TGCAGTGCTACCCGGGACAGCTATGGC. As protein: CSATRDSYG. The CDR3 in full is CSATRDSYGYTF.

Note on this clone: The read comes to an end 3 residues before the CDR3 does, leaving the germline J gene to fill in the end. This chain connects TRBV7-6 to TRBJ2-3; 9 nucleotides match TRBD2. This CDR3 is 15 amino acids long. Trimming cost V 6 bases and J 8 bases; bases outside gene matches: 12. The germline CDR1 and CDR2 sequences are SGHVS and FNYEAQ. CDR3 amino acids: CASSLGGLAGTTQYF. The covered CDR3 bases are TGTGCCAGCAGTCTAGGGGGGCTAGCGGGGACTACG.

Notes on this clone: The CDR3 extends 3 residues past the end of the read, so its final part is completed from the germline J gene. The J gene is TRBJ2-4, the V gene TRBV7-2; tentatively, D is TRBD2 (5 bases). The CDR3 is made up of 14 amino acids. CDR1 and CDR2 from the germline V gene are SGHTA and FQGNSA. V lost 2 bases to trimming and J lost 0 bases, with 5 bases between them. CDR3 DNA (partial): TGTGCCAGCAGCTTAAGCGGAGCCAAAAACATT. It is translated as CASSLSGAKNI. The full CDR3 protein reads CASSLSGAKNIQYF.

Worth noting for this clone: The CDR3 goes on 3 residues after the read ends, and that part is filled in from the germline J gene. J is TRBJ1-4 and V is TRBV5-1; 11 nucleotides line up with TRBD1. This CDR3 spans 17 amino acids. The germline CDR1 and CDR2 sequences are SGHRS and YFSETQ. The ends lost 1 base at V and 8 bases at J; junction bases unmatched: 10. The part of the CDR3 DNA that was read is TGCGCCAGCAGCTTGATATCCCGGACAGGGGGCATCGAAAAA. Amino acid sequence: CASSLISRTGGIEK. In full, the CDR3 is CASSLISRTGGIEKLFF.

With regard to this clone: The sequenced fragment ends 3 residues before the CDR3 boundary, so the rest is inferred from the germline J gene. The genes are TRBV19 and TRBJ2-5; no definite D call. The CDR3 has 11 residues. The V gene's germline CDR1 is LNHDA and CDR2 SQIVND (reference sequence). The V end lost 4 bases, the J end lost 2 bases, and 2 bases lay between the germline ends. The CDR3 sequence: CASSTQETQYF. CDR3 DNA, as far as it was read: TGTGCCAGTAGTACTCAAGAGACC. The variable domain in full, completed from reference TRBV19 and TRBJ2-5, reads DGGITQSPKYLFRKEGQNVTLSCEQNLNHDAMYWYRQDPGQGLRLIYYSQIVNDFQKGDIAEGYSVSREKKESFPLTVTSAQKNPTAFYLCASSTQETQYFGPGTRLLVL.

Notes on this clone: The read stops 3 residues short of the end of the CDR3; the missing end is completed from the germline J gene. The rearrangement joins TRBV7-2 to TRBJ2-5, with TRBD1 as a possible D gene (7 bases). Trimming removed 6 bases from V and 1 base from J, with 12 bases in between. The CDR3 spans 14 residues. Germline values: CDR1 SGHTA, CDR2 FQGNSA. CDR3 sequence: CASSFQGGQETQYF. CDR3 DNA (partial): TGTGCCAGCAGTTTTCAGGGGGGCCAAGAGACC. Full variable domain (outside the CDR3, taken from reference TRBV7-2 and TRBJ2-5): GAGVSQSPSNKVTEKGKDVELRCDPISGHTALYWYRQSLGQGLEFLIYFQGNSAPDKSGLPSDRFSAERTGGSVSTLTIQRTQQEDSAVYLCASSFQGGQETQYFGPGTRLLVL.

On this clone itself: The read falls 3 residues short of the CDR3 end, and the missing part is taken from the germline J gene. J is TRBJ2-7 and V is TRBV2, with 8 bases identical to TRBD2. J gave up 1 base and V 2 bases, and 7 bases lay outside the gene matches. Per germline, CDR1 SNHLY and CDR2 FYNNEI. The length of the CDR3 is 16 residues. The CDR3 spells CASSERSGTTSYEQYF. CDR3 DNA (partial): TGTGCCAGCAGTGAACGTAGCGGGACCACTTCCTACGAG.

The CDR3 region is CASSWTSGRDTQYF. Partial CDR3 DNA: TGTGCCAGCAGCTGGACTAGCGGGAGGGATACG. The chain carries TRBV6-2 or TRBV6-3 and TRBJ2-3, with 14 positions matching TRBD2. The missing CDR3 end, 3 residues past where the read stops, is filled in from the germline J gene. CDR1 MNHEY and CDR2 SVGEGT come from the germline V gene. CDR3 length: 14 residues. The ends lost 6 bases at V and 6 bases at J; junction bases unmatched: 2.

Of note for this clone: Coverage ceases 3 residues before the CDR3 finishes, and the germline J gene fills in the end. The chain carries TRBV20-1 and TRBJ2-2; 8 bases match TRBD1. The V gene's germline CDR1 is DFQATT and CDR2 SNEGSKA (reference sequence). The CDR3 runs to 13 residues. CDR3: CSLSRQGTGELFF. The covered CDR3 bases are TGCAGCCTGAGTCGACAGGGGACCGGGGAG.

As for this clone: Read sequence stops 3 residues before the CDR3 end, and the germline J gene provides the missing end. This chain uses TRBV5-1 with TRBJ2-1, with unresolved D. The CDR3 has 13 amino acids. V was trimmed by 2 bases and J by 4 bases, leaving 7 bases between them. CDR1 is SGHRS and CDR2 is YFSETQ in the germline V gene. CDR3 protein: CASSLRLYNEQFF. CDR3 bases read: TGCGCCAGCAGCTTAAGGCTGTACAATGAG.

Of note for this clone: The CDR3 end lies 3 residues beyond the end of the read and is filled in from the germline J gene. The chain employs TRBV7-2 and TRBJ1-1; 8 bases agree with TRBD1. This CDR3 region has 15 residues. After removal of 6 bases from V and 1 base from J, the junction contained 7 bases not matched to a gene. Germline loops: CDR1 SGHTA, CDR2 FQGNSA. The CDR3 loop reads CASRPRTGQNTEAFF. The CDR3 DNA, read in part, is TGTGCCAGCAGACCACGGACAGGGCAGAACACTGAA. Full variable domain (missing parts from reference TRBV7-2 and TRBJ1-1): GAGVSQSPSNKVTEKGKDVELRCDPISGHTALYWYRQSLGQGLEFLIYFQGNSAPDKSGLPSDRFSAERTGGSVSTLTIQRTQQEDSAVYLCASRPRTGQNTEAFFGQGTRLTVV.

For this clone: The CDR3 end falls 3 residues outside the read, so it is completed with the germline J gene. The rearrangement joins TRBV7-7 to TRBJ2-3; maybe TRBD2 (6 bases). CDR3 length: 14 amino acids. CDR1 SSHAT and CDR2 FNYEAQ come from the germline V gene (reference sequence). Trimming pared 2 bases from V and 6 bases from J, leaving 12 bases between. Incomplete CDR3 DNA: TGTGCCAGCAGCTTAAGTCCCGCGGGGGATACG. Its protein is CASSLSPAGDT. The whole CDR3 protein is CASSLSPAGDTQYF. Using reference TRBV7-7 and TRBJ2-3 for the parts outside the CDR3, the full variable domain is GAGVSQSPRYKVTKRGQDVTLRCDPISSHATLYWYQQALGQGPEFLTYFNYEAQPDKSGLPSDRFSAERPEGSISTLTIQRTEQRDSAMYRCASSLSPAGDTQYFGPGTRLTVL.

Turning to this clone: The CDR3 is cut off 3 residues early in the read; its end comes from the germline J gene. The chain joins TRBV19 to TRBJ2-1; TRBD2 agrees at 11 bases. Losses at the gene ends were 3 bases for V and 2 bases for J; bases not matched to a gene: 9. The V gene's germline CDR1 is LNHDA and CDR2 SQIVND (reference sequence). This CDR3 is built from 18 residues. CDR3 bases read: TGTGCCAGTAGTATGTGGCTAGCGGGGGGTGGGCCCTACAATGAG. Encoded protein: CASSMWLAGGGPYNE. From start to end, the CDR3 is CASSMWLAGGGPYNEQFF.

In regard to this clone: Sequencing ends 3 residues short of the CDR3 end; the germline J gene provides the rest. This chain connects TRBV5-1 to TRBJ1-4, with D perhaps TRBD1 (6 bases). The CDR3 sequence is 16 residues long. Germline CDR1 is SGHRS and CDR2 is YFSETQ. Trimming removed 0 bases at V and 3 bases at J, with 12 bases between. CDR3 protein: CASSLVLAGANEKLFF. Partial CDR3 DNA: TGCGCCAGCAGCTTGGTGTTGGCAGGGGCTAATGAAAAA.

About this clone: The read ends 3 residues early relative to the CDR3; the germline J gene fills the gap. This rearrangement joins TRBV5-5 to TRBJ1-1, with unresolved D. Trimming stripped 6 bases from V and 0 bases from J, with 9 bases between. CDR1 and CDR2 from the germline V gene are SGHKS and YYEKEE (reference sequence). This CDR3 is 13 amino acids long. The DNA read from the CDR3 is TGTGCCAGCACCTTTAGAGTGAACACTGAA. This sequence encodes CASTFRVNTE. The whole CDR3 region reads CASTFRVNTEAFF.

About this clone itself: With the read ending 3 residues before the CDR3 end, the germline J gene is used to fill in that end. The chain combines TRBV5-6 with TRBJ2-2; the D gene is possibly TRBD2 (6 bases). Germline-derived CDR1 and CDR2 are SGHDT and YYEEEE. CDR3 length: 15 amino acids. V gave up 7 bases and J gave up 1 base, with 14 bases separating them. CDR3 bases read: TGTGCCAGCGGCAGACTAGTTCTGAACACCGGGGAG. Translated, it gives CASGRLVLNTGE. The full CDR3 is CASGRLVLNTGELFF.